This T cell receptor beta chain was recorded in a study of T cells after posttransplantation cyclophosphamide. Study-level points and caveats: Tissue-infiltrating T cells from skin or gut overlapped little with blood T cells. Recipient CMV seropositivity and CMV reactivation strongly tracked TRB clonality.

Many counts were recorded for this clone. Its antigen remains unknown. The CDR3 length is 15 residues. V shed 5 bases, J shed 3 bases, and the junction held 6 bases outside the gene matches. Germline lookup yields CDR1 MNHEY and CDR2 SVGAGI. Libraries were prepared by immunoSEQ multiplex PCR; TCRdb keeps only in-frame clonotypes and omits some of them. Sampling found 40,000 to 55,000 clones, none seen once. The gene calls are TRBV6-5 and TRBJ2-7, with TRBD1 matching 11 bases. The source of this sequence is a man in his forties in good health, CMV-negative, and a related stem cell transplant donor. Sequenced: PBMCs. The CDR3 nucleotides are TGTGCCAGCAGTCTAACCGGGACAGGGGGCTACGAGCAGTACTTC. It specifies CASSLTGTGGYEQYF.